A selection of T cell receptor beta chains follows, all from one sample in a study of beta chain features in type 1 diabetes. The table came from immunoSEQ multiplex PCR; TCRdb's copy has only in-frame clones and leaves some out. This table has about 230,000 clones, approximately 16% appearing once. The sequenced sample consisted of naive CD4+ T cells from blood. These receptors were collected from a man aged 25 to 45 with type 1 diabetes. The CDR3 runs from the conserved cysteine through the conserved F or W. D genes are given only for firm matches. Expanded clones are given a class, and other clones once, few, many or no size at all.

CDR3nt: TGTGCCAGCAGCGACAGGGTTGACTATGGCTACACCTTC; CDR3aa: CASSDRVDYGYTF; v_gene: TRBV5-4; abundance: -; j_gene: TRBJ1-2; d_gene: TRBD1
CDR3nt: TGCGCCAGCAGCCAGGCCGGGAGTTTTAGCTACGAGCAGTACTTC; CDR3aa: CASSQAGSFSYEQYF; v_gene: TRBV4-1; abundance: -; j_gene: TRBJ2-7; d_gene: -
CDR3nt: TGTGCCATCAGTGATCCAGGGAGGGGAACCGGGGAGCTGTTTTTT; CDR3aa: CAISDPGRGTGELFF; v_gene: TRBV10-3; abundance: few; j_gene: TRBJ2-2; d_gene: TRBD2
CDR3nt: TGCAGCGTTGGTTATAGGAGTCTAGCGGGAAACTACGAGCAGTACTTC; CDR3aa: CSVGYRSLAGNYEQYF; v_gene: TRBV29-1; abundance: -; j_gene: TRBJ2-7; d_gene: TRBD2
CDR3nt: TGTGCCAGCAGTGACTGGACAGGAGGGGAGACCCAGTACTTC; CDR3aa: CASSDWTGGETQYF; v_gene: TRBV2; abundance: few; j_gene: TRBJ2-5; d_gene: -
CDR3nt: TGTGCCAGCAGCATTGGGACATACGAGCAGTACTTC; CDR3aa: CASSIGTYEQYF; v_gene: TRBV5-6; abundance: -; j_gene: TRBJ2-7; d_gene: -
CDR3nt: TGTGCCAGCAGTTTAGCAACAACGGGCTCCTACGAGCAGTACTTC; CDR3aa: CASSLATTGSYEQYF; v_gene: TRBV28; abundance: -; j_gene: TRBJ2-7; d_gene: -
CDR3nt: TGTGCCAGCAGCCAAGTAGGGCTCGGGGCCAACGTCCTGACTTTC; CDR3aa: CASSQVGLGANVLTF; v_gene: TRBV14; abundance: -; j_gene: TRBJ2-6; d_gene: -
CDR3nt: TGTGCCAGCAGTGAGGGGAGCGGGCTCAGCTCCTACAATGAGCAGTTCTTC; CDR3aa: CASSEGSGLSSYNEQFF; v_gene: TRBV2; abundance: -; j_gene: TRBJ2-1; d_gene: -
CDR3nt: TGTGCCTGCCGGGAAACTAGCTGGTACAATGAGCAGTTCTTC; CDR3aa: CACRETSWYNEQFF; v_gene: TRBV30; abundance: few; j_gene: TRBJ2-1; d_gene: -
CDR3nt: TGTGCCTGGAGTGAATTCGGTCAGCCCCAGCATTTT; CDR3aa: CAWSEFGQPQHF; v_gene: TRBV30; abundance: -; j_gene: TRBJ1-5; d_gene: -
CDR3nt: TGTGCCTCACGGACGCGGGGACTTACTGAAGCTTTCTTT; CDR3aa: CASRTRGLTEAFF; v_gene: TRBV30; abundance: few; j_gene: TRBJ1-1; d_gene: -
CDR3nt: TGTGCCAGCAGCCGGGGACAGGGAGATGAAAAACTGTTTTTT; CDR3aa: CASSRGQGDEKLFF; v_gene: TRBV7-2; abundance: -; j_gene: TRBJ1-4; d_gene: TRBD1
CDR3nt: TGCGCCAGCAGGCCTTTTGGTGCGGGGAACAATGAGCAGTTCTTC; CDR3aa: CASRPFGAGNNEQFF; v_gene: TRBV5-1; abundance: few; j_gene: TRBJ2-1; d_gene: -
CDR3nt: TGTGCCAGCAGCCAGGGGGCACAGACGTACCAAGAGACCCAGTACTTC; CDR3aa: CASSQGAQTYQETQYF; v_gene: TRBV7-9; abundance: -; j_gene: TRBJ2-5; d_gene: TRBD1
CDR3nt: TGTGCCAGCCAGGACAGTCCGTACTATGGCTACACCTTC; CDR3aa: CASQDSPYYGYTF; v_gene: TRBV21-1; abundance: -; j_gene: TRBJ1-2; d_gene: -
CDR3nt: TGTGCCAGCAGCTTTAGACAGGGTCGCGACACCGGGGAGCTGTTTTTT; CDR3aa: CASSFRQGRDTGELFF; v_gene: TRBV7-6; abundance: -; j_gene: TRBJ2-2; d_gene: TRBD1
CDR3nt: TGTGCCACCAGCAGAGACACGAGTGCGGATGAGCAGTTCTTC; CDR3aa: CATSRDTSADEQFF; v_gene: TRBV15; abundance: few; j_gene: TRBJ2-1; d_gene: -
CDR3nt: TGTGCCAGCAGCTTAAGGGGGACAGACTACGAGCAGTACTTC; CDR3aa: CASSLRGTDYEQYF; v_gene: TRBV7-6; abundance: few; j_gene: TRBJ2-7; d_gene: TRBD1
CDR3nt: TGTGCCAGCAGCTTTGGACAGGGCACAGATACGCAGTATTTT; CDR3aa: CASSFGQGTDTQYF; v_gene: TRBV7-2; abundance: few; j_gene: TRBJ2-3; d_gene: TRBD1
CDR3nt: TGTGCCAGCAGTTACGGGGACGCGGGAGGTACCGGGGAGCTGTTTTTT; CDR3aa: CASSYGDAGGTGELFF; v_gene: TRBV6-5; abundance: few; j_gene: TRBJ2-2; d_gene: TRBD2
CDR3nt: TGTGCCAGCAGCGGGGGGCTAGCGTTGGATACGCAGTATTTT; CDR3aa: CASSGGLALDTQYF; v_gene: TRBV7-2; abundance: few; j_gene: TRBJ2-3; d_gene: -
CDR3nt: TGTGCCAGCAGCTTAGGGGTGCTAGCGGGGTTTTACAATGAGCAGTTCTTC; CDR3aa: CASSLGVLAGFYNEQFF; v_gene: TRBV7-9; abundance: -; j_gene: TRBJ2-1; d_gene: TRBD2
CDR3nt: TGCGCCAGCAGCTTGGAGCCGGGTGTCAGCTACAATGAGCAGTTCTTC; CDR3aa: CASSLEPGVSYNEQFF; v_gene: TRBV5-1; abundance: few; j_gene: TRBJ2-1; d_gene: -
CDR3nt: TGCGCCAGCAGCCAAGATCGAGGGATCACCGGGGAGCTGTTTTTT; CDR3aa: CASSQDRGITGELFF; v_gene: TRBV4-1; abundance: -; j_gene: TRBJ2-2; d_gene: -
CDR3nt: TGTGCCAGCAGCACACCAAGGAGGGGGCTGATGAACACTGAAGCTTTCTTT; CDR3aa: CASSTPRRGLMNTEAFF; v_gene: TRBV7-2; abundance: few; j_gene: TRBJ1-1; d_gene: TRBD1
CDR3nt: TGTGCCAGCAGTGAACGGACAGATACGCAGTATTTT; CDR3aa: CASSERTDTQYF; v_gene: TRBV25-1; abundance: -; j_gene: TRBJ2-3; d_gene: -
CDR3nt: TGTGCCATCAGTGCCTCGATCGGGCAGAACCAAGAGACCCAGTACTTC; CDR3aa: CAISASIGQNQETQYF; v_gene: TRBV10-3; abundance: -; j_gene: TRBJ2-5; d_gene: -
CDR3nt: TGCAGCGTTTCCGCAGGACAGGGCCTTCCCTACAATGAGCAGTTCTTC; CDR3aa: CSVSAGQGLPYNEQFF; v_gene: TRBV29-1; abundance: -; j_gene: TRBJ2-1; d_gene: TRBD1
CDR3nt: TGCAGTGCCCCGAGGGGAGAGACCCAGTACTTC; CDR3aa: CSAPRGETQYF; v_gene: TRBV20-1; abundance: few; j_gene: TRBJ2-5; d_gene: -
CDR3nt: TGTGCCTGGAGGAACCCTCCGGGACAGGGAGGCACCGGGGAGCTGTTTTTT; CDR3aa: CAWRNPPGQGGTGELFF; v_gene: TRBV30; abundance: -; j_gene: TRBJ2-2; d_gene: TRBD1
CDR3nt: TGTGCCAGCAGCACTGATTCGGGGGCCAACGTCCTGACTTTC; CDR3aa: CASSTDSGANVLTF; v_gene: TRBV5-4; abundance: -; j_gene: TRBJ2-6; d_gene: -
CDR3nt: TGTGCCAGCAGTGGGGGGACGTATTACAATGAGCAGTTCTTC; CDR3aa: CASSGGTYYNEQFF; v_gene: TRBV2; abundance: few; j_gene: TRBJ2-1; d_gene: -
CDR3nt: TGTGCCAGCAGCTTACAGCTAAGGGAGACCCAGTACTTC; CDR3aa: CASSLQLRETQYF; v_gene: TRBV11-2; abundance: -; j_gene: TRBJ2-5; d_gene: -
CDR3nt: TGTGCCAGCAGCCCTCACCACCGGGACAGGGGGCGCGAGCAGTACTTC; CDR3aa: CASSPHHRDRGREQYF; v_gene: TRBV28; abundance: few; j_gene: TRBJ2-7; d_gene: TRBD1
CDR3nt: TGCAGCGTTGGGGGACTGGGAAACTATGGCTACACCTTC; CDR3aa: CSVGGLGNYGYTF; v_gene: TRBV29-1; abundance: -; j_gene: TRBJ1-2; d_gene: -
CDR3nt: TGTGCCTGGAGTGTAGGACGGACACCCAATCAGCCCCAGCATTTT; CDR3aa: CAWSVGRTPNQPQHF; v_gene: TRBV30; abundance: -; j_gene: TRBJ1-5; d_gene: -
CDR3nt: TGCGCCAGCCGGTCGACTAGCGGGACGGGTGATACGCAGTATTTT; CDR3aa: CASRSTSGTGDTQYF; v_gene: TRBV5-1; abundance: -; j_gene: TRBJ2-3; d_gene: TRBD2
CDR3nt: TGTGCCTGGAGTCCCCCCAGGGGCGTTCAGTACTTC; CDR3aa: CAWSPPRGVQYF; v_gene: TRBV30; abundance: few; j_gene: TRBJ2-4; d_gene: -
CDR3nt: TGTGCCAGCAGCTTAGATCAATCAGTAAACATTCAGTACTTC; CDR3aa: CASSLDQSVNIQYF; v_gene: TRBV11-2; abundance: -; j_gene: TRBJ2-4; d_gene: -
CDR3nt: TGTGCCAGCAGGCCACAGTCCGTAAACAATGAGCAGTTCTTC; CDR3aa: CASRPQSVNNEQFF; v_gene: TRBV7-9; abundance: -; j_gene: TRBJ2-1; d_gene: -
CDR3nt: TGTGCCTCCGGGACAGTCAATCAGCCCCAGCATTTT; CDR3aa: CASGTVNQPQHF; v_gene: TRBV30; abundance: -; j_gene: TRBJ1-5; d_gene: TRBD1
CDR3nt: TGTGCCAGTAGTATGCGGCAGGGGAACCACAATGAGCAGTTCTTC; CDR3aa: CASSMRQGNHNEQFF; v_gene: TRBV19; abundance: -; j_gene: TRBJ2-1; d_gene: -
CDR3nt: TGTGCCACCTTAAAGGGAATAGGGGACAGCTACACCTTC; CDR3aa: CATLKGIGDSYTF; v_gene: TRBV10-3; abundance: few; j_gene: TRBJ1-2; d_gene: -
CDR3nt: TGTGCCAGCAGCTTAGTGGGGACTAGAGAACATGAGCAGTTCTTC; CDR3aa: CASSLVGTREHEQFF; v_gene: TRBV7-2; abundance: -; j_gene: TRBJ2-1; d_gene: TRBD2
CDR3nt: TGCAGCGTCTGGGGACACAGCATGAACACTGAAGCTTTCTTT; CDR3aa: CSVWGHSMNTEAFF; v_gene: TRBV29-1; abundance: few; j_gene: TRBJ1-1; d_gene: -
CDR3nt: TGTGCCACCAGCAGAGATTCGGCAGAAATCCACGAGCAGTACTTC; CDR3aa: CATSRDSAEIHEQYF; v_gene: TRBV15; abundance: -; j_gene: TRBJ2-7; d_gene: -
CDR3nt: TGTGCCTGGACCTCGACAGGGAACGAGCAGTACTTC; CDR3aa: CAWTSTGNEQYF; v_gene: TRBV30; abundance: few; j_gene: TRBJ2-7; d_gene: TRBD1
CDR3nt: TGTGCCAGCAGCGTAAGGGGCGGGGGAAACACCATATATTTT; CDR3aa: CASSVRGGGNTIYF; v_gene: TRBV9; abundance: few; j_gene: TRBJ1-3; d_gene: -
CDR3nt: TGCAGCGTTGGGGAGGGGACTTCCACATACAATGAGCAGTTCTTC; CDR3aa: CSVGEGTSTYNEQFF; v_gene: TRBV29-1; abundance: few; j_gene: TRBJ2-1; d_gene: TRBD2
CDR3nt: TGTGCCTGGAGTGTAGAGGGGGGGAACACGCAGTATTTT; CDR3aa: CAWSVEGGNTQYF; v_gene: TRBV30; abundance: few; j_gene: TRBJ2-3; d_gene: -
CDR3nt: TGTGCCAGCAGCCCAGCCAGGGGACAGCTAAGCACAGATACGCAGTATTTT; CDR3aa: CASSPARGQLSTDTQYF; v_gene: TRBV14; abundance: few; j_gene: TRBJ2-3; d_gene: TRBD1
CDR3nt: TGTGCCAGCAGTTCCTCGGGACAACCCTACTCTAACTATGGCTACACCTTC; CDR3aa: CASSSSGQPYSNYGYTF; v_gene: TRBV28; abundance: few; j_gene: TRBJ1-2; d_gene: -
CDR3nt: TGTGCCAGCAGCCCCCGTGGGGTGGAGACCCAGTACTTC; CDR3aa: CASSPRGVETQYF; v_gene: TRBV7-9; abundance: -; j_gene: TRBJ2-5; d_gene: -
CDR3nt: TGCGCCAGCAGTCAACCGGGCAGGGACTCCTACGAGCAGTACTTC; CDR3aa: CASSQPGRDSYEQYF; v_gene: TRBV23-1; abundance: few; j_gene: TRBJ2-7; d_gene: -